The rows below give T cell receptor beta chains drawn from one sample of a study of shared clonotypes between healthy human individuals. Profiled with immunoSEQ multiplex PCR; TCRdb holds only in-frame clones, not every one. The data hold under 850,000 clones, with over 60% observed a single time. The specimen was memory CD4+ T cells sorted from blood. The origin of the receptors is a woman between 25 and 40 years old in good health. CDR3s include the opening cysteine and the closing phenylalanine or tryptophan. The D gene is left open where the match is weak. A row's size may be missing; if present it is once, few, many or a size class.

v_gene	d_gene	len	abundance	j_gene	CDR3aa	CDR3nt
TRBV18	NA	14	once	TRBJ1-1	CASSPRGGLTEAFF	TGTGCCAGCTCACCAAGGGGGGGGCTCACTGAAGCTTTCTTT
TRBV28	TRBD1	14	NA	TRBJ1-2	CASSRTGGGYGYTF	TGTGCCAGCAGCAGAACAGGGGGCGGTTATGGCTACACCTTC
TRBV28	TRBD2	16	NA	TRBJ2-2	CASSFGLAGARGELFF	TGTGCCAGCAGTTTCGGGCTAGCGGGAGCGCGCGGGGAGCTGTTTTTT
TRBV7-9	NA	15	NA	TRBJ2-1	CASRPQGISYNEQFF	TGTGCCAGCAGACCCCAGGGGATCTCCTACAATGAGCAGTTCTTC
TRBV5-5	NA	14	NA	TRBJ2-7	CASSLDRYTYEQYF	TGTGCCAGCAGCTTGGACAGGTACACTTACGAGCAGTACTTC
TRBV2	NA	13	NA	TRBJ2-7	CASSAAASYEQYF	TGTGCCAGCAGTGCGGCAGCCTCCTACGAGCAGTACTTC
TRBV19	NA	13	few	TRBJ2-1	CASSIEGLNEQFF	TGTGCCAGTAGTATTGAGGGGCTCAATGAGCAGTTCTTC
TRBV7-2	NA	12	NA	TRBJ2-5	CASSFRQETQYF	TGTGCCAGCAGCTTCCGTCAAGAGACCCAGTACTTC
TRBV19	NA	12	NA	TRBJ2-7	CASSIVGYEQYF	TGTGCCAGTAGTATCGTGGGCTACGAGCAGTACTTC
TRBV5-1	NA	14	once	TRBJ2-3	CASSRDASTDTQYF	TGCGCCAGCAGCCGGGACGCAAGCACAGATACGCAGTATTTT
TRBV6-5	NA	14	NA	TRBJ2-2	CAAGEDQNTGELFF	TGTGCCGCAGGGGAGGATCAGAACACCGGGGAGCTGTTTTTT
TRBV18	NA	16	NA	TRBJ1-1	CASSPPAKSGNTEAFF	TGTGCCAGCTCACCACCTGCAAAATCCGGGAACACTGAAGCTTTCTTT
TRBV28	NA	12	NA	TRBJ1-2	CASSLLSGGYTF	TGTGCCAGCAGCCTACTAAGTGGTGGCTACACCTTC
TRBV7-2	TRBD1	14	NA	TRBJ2-7	CASSGQAISYEQYF	TGTGCCAGCAGCGGACAGGCAATCTCCTACGAGCAGTACTTC
TRBV25-1	TRBD2	15	NA	TRBJ2-3	CASSEGTRSGDTQYF	TGTGCCAGCAGTGAAGGGACTAGGAGCGGCGATACGCAGTATTTT
TRBV7-9	TRBD2	17	few	TRBJ2-3	CASSLLAGGPSTDTQYF	TGTGCCAGCAGCTTGCTAGCGGGAGGTCCTAGCACAGATACGCAGTATTTT
TRBV29-1	TRBD1	14	NA	TRBJ1-3	CSVEQTGKGNTIYF	TGCAGCGTAGAACAGACAGGGAAGGGAAACACCATATATTTT
TRBV7-9	NA	11	NA	TRBJ2-1	CASSPGGEQFF	TGTGCCAGCAGCCCCGGGGGTGAGCAGTTCTTC
TRBV4-2	NA	11	many	TRBJ2-7	CASSQAYEQYF	TGTGCCAGCAGCCAAGCGTACGAGCAGTACTTC
TRBV30	NA	12	once	TRBJ2-5	CAWSRYQETQYF	TGTGCCTGGAGTAGGTACCAAGAGACCCAGTACTTC
TRBV6-5	NA	11	NA	TRBJ2-3	CASCPRDTQYF	TGTGCCAGCTGCCCACGAGATACGCAGTATTTT
TRBV4-1	NA	15	NA	TRBJ1-2	CASSQASATGYGYTF	TGTGCCAGCAGCCAAGCGTCGGCGACAGGCTATGGCTACACCTTC
TRBV28	TRBD2	15	NA	TRBJ2-2	CASQGVAGVPGELFF	TGTGCCAGCCAGGGGGTAGCGGGAGTCCCCGGGGAGCTGTTTTTT
TRBV5-1	TRBD1	16	NA	TRBJ1-1	CASSPWDRFMNTEAFF	TGCGCCAGCAGCCCCTGGGACAGATTTATGAACACTGAAGCTTTCTTT
TRBV28	TRBD1	15	NA	TRBJ2-7	CASSPTGTGAEEQYF	TGTGCCAGCAGTCCTACCGGGACAGGGGCCGAGGAGCAGTACTTC
TRBV10-3	TRBD1	15	NA	TRBJ2-3	CAISESGQGKGTQYF	TGTGCCATCAGTGAGTCGGGACAGGGAAAGGGTACGCAGTATTTT
TRBV20-1	NA	11	NA	TRBJ2-1	CSARGGNEQFF	TGCAGTGCTAGAGGGGGGAATGAGCAGTTCTTC
TRBV11-2	NA	17	NA	TRBJ2-6	CASSPYEHESGANVLTF	TGTGCCAGCAGCCCCTACGAACACGAGTCTGGGGCCAACGTCCTGACTTTC
TRBV7-2	NA	14	once	TRBJ1-5	CASSLAMGNQPQHF	TGTGCCAGCAGCTTAGCGATGGGGAACCAGCCCCAGCATTTT
TRBV11-2	NA	14	NA	TRBJ2-3	CASSIRLITDTQYF	TGTGCCAGCAGCATCAGGCTGATCACAGATACGCAGTATTTT
TRBV4-2	TRBD2	22	NA	TRBJ2-3	CASSQDRTRGLAGGSYTDTQYF	TGTGCCAGCAGCCAAGATCGGACAAGGGGACTAGCGGGAGGCTCGTACACAGATACGCAGTATTTT
TRBV25-1	NA	16	NA	TRBJ2-2	CASSLGAGDNTGELFF	TGTGCCAGCAGCCTAGGGGCAGGGGACAACACCGGGGAGCTGTTTTTT
TRBV25-1	NA	13	few	TRBJ2-5	CASSEGRLPTQYF	TGTGCCAGCAGTGAAGGGAGACTCCCGACCCAGTACTTC
TRBV7-8	NA	12	once	TRBJ2-3	CASSPYADTQYF	TGTGCCAGCAGCCCTTATGCCGACACGCAGTATTTT
TRBV5-1	NA	13	NA	TRBJ2-2	CASSFGSTGELFF	TGCGCCAGCAGCTTCGGAAGCACCGGGGAGCTGTTTTTT
TRBV19	NA	12	NA	TRBJ1-4	CASSPAYEKLFF	TGTGCCAGTAGTCCCGCGTATGAAAAACTGTTTTTT
TRBV27	TRBD1	15	NA	TRBJ1-4	CASSPRTGGAKKLFF	TGTGCCAGCAGTCCACGGACAGGAGGGGCAAAAAAACTGTTTTTT
TRBV2	NA	14	NA	TRBJ2-3	CASLGLSGTDTQYF	TGTGCCAGCTTAGGGTTGTCGGGCACAGATACGCAGTATTTT
TRBV4-2	NA	15	NA	TRBJ2-1	CASSQDGAGHNEQFF	TGTGCCAGCAGCCAGGACGGCGCGGGACACAATGAGCAGTTCTTC
TRBV27	TRBD1	16	few	TRBJ2-2	CASQTQGAADTGELFF	TGTGCCAGCCAAACTCAGGGGGCTGCGGACACCGGGGAGCTGTTTTTT
TRBV5-1	NA	11	NA	TRBJ1-1	CASSLNTEAFF	TGCGCCAGCAGCTTAAATACTGAAGCTTTCTTT
TRBV9	NA	15	NA	TRBJ2-3	CASSTDLTGADTQYF	TGTGCCAGCAGCACGGACCTAACAGGAGCGGATACGCAGTATTTT
TRBV20-1	NA	11	NA	TRBJ1-1	CSAVRVGEAFF	TGCAGTGCCGTCCGCGTTGGGGAAGCTTTCTTT
TRBV5-4	NA	14	NA	TRBJ2-1	CASSRAQGWNEQFF	TGTGCCAGCAGCCGGGCCCAGGGGTGGAATGAGCAGTTCTTC
TRBV21-1	NA	13	NA	TRBJ2-2	CASSPRLTGELFF	TGTGCCAGCAGCCCGCGGTTGACCGGGGAGCTGTTTTTT
TRBV19	TRBD1	15	NA	TRBJ2-3	CASGRRTGGTDTQYF	TGTGCCAGTGGAAGGAGGACAGGGGGCACAGATACGCAGTATTTT
TRBV6-1	NA	11	few	TRBJ1-1	CASSDRLEAFF	TGTGCCAGCAGCGACAGGCTCGAAGCTTTCTTT
TRBV6-5	TRBD1	14	NA	TRBJ1-2	CASRGGQNNYGYTF	TGTGCCAGTAGGGGGGGACAGAATAACTATGGCTACACCTTC
TRBV5-1	NA	13	many	TRBJ1-1	CASSIQGSPEAFF	TGCGCCAGCAGCATCCAGGGGAGTCCTGAAGCTTTCTTT
TRBV6-6	NA	15	NA	TRBJ1-4	CASRVTSATNEKLFF	TGTGCCAGCAGAGTGACGTCGGCAACTAATGAAAAACTGTTTTTT
TRBV11-3	NA	14	NA	TRBJ2-3	CASSLSLPTDTQYF	TGTGCCAGCAGCTTAAGCCTCCCCACAGATACGCAGTATTTT
TRBV5-5	NA	15	few	TRBJ1-5	CASSLGPRGGQPQHF	TGTGCCAGCAGCTTGGGCCCCAGGGGAGGTCAGCCCCAGCATTTT
TRBV11-2	NA	15	NA	TRBJ2-5	CASSPAWAVGETQYF	TGTGCCAGCAGCCCTGCCTGGGCAGTCGGAGAGACCCAGTACTTC
TRBV5-4	NA	14	NA	TRBJ1-2	CASSSPRGAIGHTF	TGTGCCAGCAGCTCCCCACGTGGAGCAATCGGCCACACCTTC
TRBV28	NA	15	NA	TRBJ1-4	CASTGAPPTNEKLFF	TGTGCCAGTACGGGGGCCCCTCCAACTAATGAAAAACTGTTTTTT